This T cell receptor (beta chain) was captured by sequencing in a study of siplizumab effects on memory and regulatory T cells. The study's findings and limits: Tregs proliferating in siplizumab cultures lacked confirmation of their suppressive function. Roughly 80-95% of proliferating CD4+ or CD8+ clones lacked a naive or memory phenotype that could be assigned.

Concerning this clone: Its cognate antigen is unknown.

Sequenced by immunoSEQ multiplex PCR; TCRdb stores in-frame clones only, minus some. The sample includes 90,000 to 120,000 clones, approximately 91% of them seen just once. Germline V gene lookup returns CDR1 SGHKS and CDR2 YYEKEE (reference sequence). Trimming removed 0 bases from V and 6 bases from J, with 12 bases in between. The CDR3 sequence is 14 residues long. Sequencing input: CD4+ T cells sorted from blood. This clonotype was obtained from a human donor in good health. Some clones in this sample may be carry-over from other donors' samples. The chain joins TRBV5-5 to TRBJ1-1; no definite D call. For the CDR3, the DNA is TGTGCCAGCAGCTTGGGTGACAAAAGGCCTGAAGCTTTCTTT. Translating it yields CASSLGDKRPEAFF.